These 14 T cell receptor beta chains share one sample of origin, sequenced in a study of T cells in Graves' hyperthyroidism and ophthalmopathy (dated by TCRdb to about 2019). Libraries were constructed by multiplex PCR. The sequencer listed for this sample is Illumina HiSeq 2000. The TCR beta CDR3 regions were amplified from RNA transcripts. For the first round of RT-PCR on the TCR CDR3, the HTBI primer set was used together with the Qiagen OneStep RT-PCR kit. TCRdb reran the public reads through fastp at Q25 and MiXCR, keeping productive beta chains. Every CDR3 protein is listed once, alongside the most common genes and DNA of its rows. In all, the sample holds roughly 580,000 distinct CDR3 sequences, and over 11% of those were seen once. Clones ranked in the top ten supply roughly 6.2% of the sample. The sequencing input was blood. These receptors were taken from a woman younger than 45 with Graves' hyperthyroidism that later progressed to Graves' ophthalmopathy.

As DNA, the CDR3 is TGTGCCAGACAAGGACAGTTGAACACTGAAGCTTTCTTT. Protein: CARQGQLNTEAFF. V usage is TRBV30 and J usage is TRBJ1-1; D is perhaps TRBD1 (6 bases). There are 13 residues in the CDR3. Germline V gene data show CDR1 as GTSNPN and CDR2 as SVGIG (reference sequence). With 8 bases removed from V and 0 bases from J, the gap between germline ends came to 13 bases. Full variable domain (rest looked up from reference TRBV30 and TRBJ1-1): SQTIHQWPATLVQPVGSPLSLECTVEGTSNPNLYWYRQAAGRGLQLLFYSVGIGQISSEVPQNLSASRPQDRQFILSSKKLLLSDSGFYLCARQGQLNTEAFFGQGTRLTVV.

This clonotype was observed many times. The chain joins TRBV7-8 to TRBJ1-5; D might be TRBD1 (5 bases). V dropped 5 bases and J dropped 4 bases, with 15 bases sitting between them. This CDR3 spans 15 amino acids. The germline V gene encodes CDR1 SGHVS and CDR2 FQNEAQ. The CDR3 loop is CASSNRDGRNQPQHF. The CDR3 DNA reads TGTGCCAGCAGCAATAGGGACGGGAGAAATCAGCCCCAGCATTTT.

This clonotype was counted a few times. This chain connects TRBV7-9 to TRBJ2-2; a possible D gene is TRBD2 (5 bases). From germline, CDR1 is SEHNR and CDR2 FQNEAQ (reference sequence). The CDR3 runs 13 residues. With 1 base removed from V and 7 bases from J, the gap between germline ends came to 7 bases. Here the CDR3 DNA reads TGTGCCAGCAGCTTAGGAGGGTTCGGGGAGCTGTTTTTT. Protein sequence: CASSLGGFGELFF.

This clonotype was seen a handful of times. The V gene is TRBV19, the J gene TRBJ1-1, with a weak D call TRBD1 (5 bases). The CDR3 spans 14 residues. Trimming left V 5 bases short and J 5 bases short, with 15 bases between. The germline CDR1 and CDR2 sequences are LNHDA and SQIVND (reference sequence). The DNA for the CDR3 is TGTGCCAGTAGTTTAGGGGACCTCGATACTGAAGCTTTCTTT. This gives the protein CASSLGDLDTEAFF.

This clonotype came up many times. The chain is built from TRBV20-1 and TRBJ1-1, with D hard to call. The V end was cut by 2 bases, the J end by 0 bases, with 7 bases between. The CDR3 has 13 residues. CDR1 and CDR2 (germline): DFQATT, SNEGSKA (reference sequence). The CDR3 protein is CSARTTLNTEAFF. The DNA for the CDR3 is TGCAGTGCTAGAACCACATTGAACACTGAAGCTTTCTTT.

This clonotype was counted at least ten times. V and J are TRBV29-1 and TRBJ1-2; no reliable D call. The V end was cut by 3 bases, the J end by 2 bases, with 13 bases between. The CDR3 totals 14 residues. In germline, CDR1 is SQVTM, CDR2 ANQGSEA. CDR3 amino acids: CSVEMGNFNYGYTF. The CDR3 DNA reads TGCAGCGTTGAGATGGGTAATTTCAACTATGGCTACACCTTC.

The V and J genes are TRBV27 and TRBJ2-7, with 9 bases fitting TRBD1. CDR1 is MNHEY, CDR2 SMNVEV, per germline (reference sequence). Germline trimming cut 5 bases from V and 2 bases from J; bases unmatched to any gene: 7. The CDR3 extends over 15 amino acids. CDR3 amino acids: CASSRRQGVPYEQYF. The DNA for the CDR3 is TGTGCCAGCAGTCGGAGACAGGGGGTCCCCTACGAGCAGTACTTC.

The table lists this clonotype with many counts. J is TRBJ1-1 and V is TRBV12-3 or TRBV12-4, with D possibly TRBD1 on 6 matching bases. The CDR3 sequence is 14 residues long. Trimming shortened V by 10 bases and J by 3 bases, and 18 bases separated the two germline ends. This chain's CDR3 is CATSRGKMDTEAFF. The CDR3 DNA follows: TGTGCCACCTCAAGGGGGAAGATGGACACTGAAGCTTTCTTT.

The genes are TRBV28 and TRBJ2-7; D gene unclear. The V and J ends lost 7 bases and 3 bases respectively, with 10 bases between them. Germline CDR1 is MDHEN and CDR2 is SYDVKM. The CDR3 spans 12 residues. CDR3 sequence: CASTVDGYEQYF. CDR3 DNA: TGTGCCAGCACGGTGGACGGCTACGAGCAGTACTTC.

In this sample, this clonotype turned up a few times. The junction differs from germline at one of its ends, possibly a read error. This chain links TRBV30 with TRBJ1-5, with no clear D. CDR1 is GTSNPN, CDR2 SVGIG, per germline (reference sequence). The CDR3 is 17 residues long. Written as DNA, the CDR3 is TGTGCCTGGAGTGTAGCCCGGAGCTCAATCAGCAATCAGTCCCAGCATTTT. Amino acid sequence: CAWSVARSSISNQSQHF.

This clonotype was seen ten or more times. The chain links TRBV3-1 to TRBJ2-7; D is perhaps TRBD2 (6 bases). Trimming stripped 4 bases from V and 5 bases from J, with 9 bases between. This CDR3 region has 12 residues. CDR1 and CDR2 from the germline V gene are LGHDT and YNNKEL (reference sequence). The CDR3 bases are TGTGCCAGCAGCCGCGGGACGCACGAGCAGTACTTC. It yields the protein CASSRGTHEQYF.

This clonotype has a handful of counts. The genes are TRBV27 and TRBJ1-4; 7 nucleotides agree with TRBD1. The CDR3 totals 16 residues. Germline V gene data show CDR1 as MNHEY and CDR2 as SMNVEV (reference sequence). V was pared by 6 bases and J by 6 bases, with 13 bases of the junction left unmatched. For the CDR3, the DNA is TGTGCCAGCAGAAGGTTCAGGGGGGTGATTCATGAAAAACTGTTTTTT. Protein sequence: CASRRFRGVIHEKLFF.

A note on this clonotype: A much larger clone differs from this one at a single base, so this may be a read error. The genes are TRBV30 and TRBJ2-2; 12 nucleotides agree with TRBD2. Germline V CDR1 and CDR2: GTSNPN, SVGIG (reference sequence). The CDR3 length is 17 residues. The CDR3: CAWSVQRTSGNTGEPFF. The CDR3, as DNA: TGTGCCTGGAGTGTACAACGGACTAGCGGGAACACCGGGGAGCCGTTTTTT.

On this clonotype itself: One junction end does not reproduce the germline sequence, and a read error may be involved. CDR3 DNA: TGCGCCAGCAGTCCCAACATGAACACTGAAGCTTCCTTT. Translating gives CASSPNMNTEASF. This chain links TRBV10-2 with TRBJ1-1; D is uncertain. Germline V gene data show CDR1 as WSHSY and CDR2 as SAAADI. The CDR3 contains 13 residues.